This T cell receptor beta chain was sequenced in a study of blood T cells in healthy people across ages. The second PCR ran roughly 6 to 11 cycles with a sample-barcoded 5' primer and J-beta primers. MiXCR, run by TCRdb on the 5' RACE reads, gives a single entry per CDR3 protein. This sample has roughly 1.4 million distinct CDR3 sequences; 59% occur once, and the top ten carry about 6.3%. The receptor comes from a young man in good health. Input material: blood.

The CDR3 nucleotides read TGTGCCAGCAGTCCAGCGGGAGGGCCGGGTTACGAGCAGTACTTC. This encodes CASSPAGGPGYEQYF. The chain couples TRBV27 to TRBJ2-5; TRBD2 agrees at 10 bases. Gene TRBJ2-7 matches the end of the DNA better, so the J call may be wrong. CDR3 length: 15 amino acids. The germline CDR1 and CDR2 sequences are MNHEY and SMNVEV (reference sequence).